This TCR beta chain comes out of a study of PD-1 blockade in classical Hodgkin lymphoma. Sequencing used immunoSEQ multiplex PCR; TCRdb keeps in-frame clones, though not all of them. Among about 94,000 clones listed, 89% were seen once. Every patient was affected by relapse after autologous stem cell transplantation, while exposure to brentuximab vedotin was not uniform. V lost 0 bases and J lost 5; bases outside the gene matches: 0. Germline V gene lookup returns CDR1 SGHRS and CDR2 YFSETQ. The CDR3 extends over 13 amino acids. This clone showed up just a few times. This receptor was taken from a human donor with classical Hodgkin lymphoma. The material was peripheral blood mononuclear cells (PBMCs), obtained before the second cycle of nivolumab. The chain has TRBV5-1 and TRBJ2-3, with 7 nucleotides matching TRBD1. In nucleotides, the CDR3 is TGCGCCAGCAGCTTGGGACAGGGAGATACGCAGTATTTT. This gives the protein CASSLGQGDTQYF.